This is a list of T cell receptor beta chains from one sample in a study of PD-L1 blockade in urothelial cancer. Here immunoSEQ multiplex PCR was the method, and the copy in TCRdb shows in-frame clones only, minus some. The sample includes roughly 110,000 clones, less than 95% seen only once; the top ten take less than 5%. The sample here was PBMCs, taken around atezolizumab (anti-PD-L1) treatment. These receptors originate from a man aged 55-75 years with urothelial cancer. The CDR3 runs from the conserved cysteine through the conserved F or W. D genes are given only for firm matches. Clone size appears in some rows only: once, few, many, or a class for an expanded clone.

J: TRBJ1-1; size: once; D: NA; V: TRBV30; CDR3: CAWSYGSGTEAFF; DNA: TGTGCCTGGAGTTATGGTAGCGGCACTGAAGCTTTCTTT
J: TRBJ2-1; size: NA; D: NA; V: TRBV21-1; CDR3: CASSPEDRKYNEQFF; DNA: TGTGCCAGCAGCCCCGAGGACAGAAAGTACAATGAGCAGTTCTTC
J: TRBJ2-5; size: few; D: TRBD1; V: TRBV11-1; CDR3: CASSLDRAFQETQYF; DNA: TGTGCCAGCAGCCTGGACAGGGCGTTTCAAGAGACCCAGTACTTC
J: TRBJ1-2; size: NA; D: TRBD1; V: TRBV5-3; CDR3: CARSSDTTNTNHFPRDRGRGGYTF; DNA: TGTGCCAGAAGCTCGGACACAACAAACACAAATCATTTCCCTCGGGACAGGGGTCGGGGAGGCTACACCTTC
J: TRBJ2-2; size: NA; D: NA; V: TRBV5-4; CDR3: CASSLLGAGELFF; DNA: TGTGCCAGCAGCTTGCTCGGGGCCGGGGAGCTGTTTTTT
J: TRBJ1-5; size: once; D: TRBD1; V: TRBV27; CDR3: CASRFTGDSNQPQHF; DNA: TGTGCCAGCAGGTTTACAGGGGATAGCAATCAGCCCCAGCATTTT
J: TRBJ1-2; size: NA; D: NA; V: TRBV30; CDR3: CAWILRGSRYGYTF; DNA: TGTGCCTGGATTTTGCGGGGATCAAGATATGGCTACACCTTC
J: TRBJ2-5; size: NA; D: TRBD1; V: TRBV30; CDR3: CAWSRTGAETQYF; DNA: TGTGCCTGGAGTCGGACAGGAGCAGAGACCCAGTACTTC
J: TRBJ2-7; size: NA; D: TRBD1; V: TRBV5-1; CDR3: CASSLAGTGGYEQYF; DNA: TGCGCCAGCAGCTTGGCCGGGACAGGGGGATACGAGCAGTACTTC
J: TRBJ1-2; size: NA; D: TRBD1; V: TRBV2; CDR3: CASSDGQGDIYGYTF; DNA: TGTGCCAGCAGTGACGGGCAGGGGGATATCTATGGCTACACCTTC
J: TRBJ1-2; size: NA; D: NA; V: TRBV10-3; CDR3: CAISEGGGGYTF; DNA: TGTGCCATCAGTGAGGGCGGAGGAGGCTACACCTTC
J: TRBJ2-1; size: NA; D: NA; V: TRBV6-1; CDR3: CASKGTGVSEQFF; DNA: TGTGCCAGCAAGGGGACGGGAGTGAGTGAGCAGTTCTTC
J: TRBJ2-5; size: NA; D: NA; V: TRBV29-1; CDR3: CSFLSGMYEETQYF; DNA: TGCAGCTTCTTGTCGGGGATGTACGAAGAGACCCAGTACTTC
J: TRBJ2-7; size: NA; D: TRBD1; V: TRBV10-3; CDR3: CASRAQGAYEQYF; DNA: TGTGCCAGCCGAGCGCAGGGGGCCTACGAGCAGTACTTC
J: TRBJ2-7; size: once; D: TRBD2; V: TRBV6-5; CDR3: CASSFSLAGGGEQYF; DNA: TGTGCCAGCAGTTTTTCCTTAGCGGGAGGTGGTGAGCAGTACTTC
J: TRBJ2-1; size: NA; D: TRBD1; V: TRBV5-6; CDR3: CASSLGQGAYGEQFF; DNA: TGTGCCAGCAGCCTAGGACAGGGGGCGTATGGCGAGCAGTTCTTC
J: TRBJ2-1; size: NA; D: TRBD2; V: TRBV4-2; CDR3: CATRRGARDEQFF; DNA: TGTGCCACCCGGCGGGGGGCGCGGGATGAGCAGTTCTTC
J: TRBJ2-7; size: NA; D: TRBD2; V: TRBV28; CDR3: CASSSAGTSGSYEQYF; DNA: TGTGCCAGCAGTTCCGCCGGGACTAGCGGGAGCTACGAGCAGTACTTC
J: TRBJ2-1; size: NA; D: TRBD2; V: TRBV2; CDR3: CASIRLAGDSEIVDNEQFF; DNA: TGTGCCAGCATCAGACTAGCGGGAGATTCCGAAATAGTCGACAATGAGCAGTTCTTC
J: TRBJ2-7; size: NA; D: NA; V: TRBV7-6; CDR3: CASSSFPGGVGATPYEQYF; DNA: TGTGCCAGCAGCTCCTTCCCCGGAGGGGTCGGAGCTACTCCTTACGAGCAGTACTTC
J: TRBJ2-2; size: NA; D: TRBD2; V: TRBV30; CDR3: CACREGLTGELFF; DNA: TGTGCCTGCAGGGAGGGCCTAACCGGGGAGCTGTTTTTT
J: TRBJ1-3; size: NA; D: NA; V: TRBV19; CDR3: CASEGGISGNTIYF; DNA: TGTGCCAGTGAGGGAGGGATCTCTGGAAACACCATATATTTT
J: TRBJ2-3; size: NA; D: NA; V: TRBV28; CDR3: CASSSGDVPDTQYF; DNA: TGTGCCAGCAGCTCGGGGGATGTCCCAGATACGCAGTATTTT
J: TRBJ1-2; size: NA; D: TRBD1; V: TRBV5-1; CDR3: CASSLGSGTGHGYTF; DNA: TGCGCCAGCAGCTTGGGAAGCGGGACAGGGCATGGCTACACCTTC
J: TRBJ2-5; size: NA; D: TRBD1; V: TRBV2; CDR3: CASSQDRWYQETQYF; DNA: TGTGCCAGCAGTCAGGACAGGTGGTACCAAGAGACCCAGTACTTC
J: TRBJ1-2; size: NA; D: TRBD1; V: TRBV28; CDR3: CASTPRWGTGINYGYTF; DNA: TGTGCCAGCACCCCTCGGTGGGGGACAGGGATTAACTATGGCTACACCTTC
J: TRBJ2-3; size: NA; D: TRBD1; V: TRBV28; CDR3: CASSSLTGVGGTDTQYF; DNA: TGTGCCAGCAGTTCCCTTACAGGGGTTGGAGGCACAGATACGCAGTATTTT
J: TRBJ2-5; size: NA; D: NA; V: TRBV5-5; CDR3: CASSFLARETQYF; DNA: TGTGCCAGCAGCTTTCTAGCGAGGGAGACCCAGTACTTC
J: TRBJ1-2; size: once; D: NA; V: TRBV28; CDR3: CASSTGYYGYTF; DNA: TGTGCCAGCAGTACAGGGTATTATGGCTACACCTTC
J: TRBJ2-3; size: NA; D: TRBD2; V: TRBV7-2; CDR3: CASSSRTSGGGTQYF; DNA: TGTGCCAGCAGCTCTCGGACTAGCGGGGGCGGTACGCAGTATTTT
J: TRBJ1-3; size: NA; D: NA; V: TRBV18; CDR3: CASSPRREVSGNTIYF; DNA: TGTGCCAGCTCACCCCGCCGCGAGGTGTCTGGAAACACCATATATTTT
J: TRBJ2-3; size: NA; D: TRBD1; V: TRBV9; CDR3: CASSVLTTGGRLIDTQYF; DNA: TGTGCCAGCAGCGTACTAACTACAGGGGGCCGCCTTATCGATACGCAGTATTTT
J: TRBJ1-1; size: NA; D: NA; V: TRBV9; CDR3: CASSVGETEAFF; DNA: TGTGCCAGCAGCGTCGGGGAAACTGAAGCTTTCTTT
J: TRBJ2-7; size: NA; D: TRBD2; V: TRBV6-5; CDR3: CASSYGAGGREQYF; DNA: TGTGCCAGCAGTTACGGAGCGGGGGGGCGCGAGCAGTACTTC
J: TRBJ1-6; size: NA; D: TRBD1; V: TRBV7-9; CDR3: CASSLGQGYSPLHF; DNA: TGTGCCAGCAGCTTGGGACAGGGGTATTCACCCCTCCACTTT
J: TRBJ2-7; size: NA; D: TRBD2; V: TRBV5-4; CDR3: CASSLSSGDREQYF; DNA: TGTGCCAGCAGCTTGTCTAGCGGGGACAGAGAGCAGTACTTC
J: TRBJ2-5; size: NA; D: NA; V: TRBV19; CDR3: CASSTGGLNKETQYF; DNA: TGTGCCAGTAGTACCGGGGGATTGAATAAAGAGACCCAGTACTTC
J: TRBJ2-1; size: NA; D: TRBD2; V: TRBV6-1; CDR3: CASSEWRGGAYNEQFF; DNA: TGTGCCAGCAGTGAATGGCGGGGGGGGGCCTACAATGAGCAGTTCTTC
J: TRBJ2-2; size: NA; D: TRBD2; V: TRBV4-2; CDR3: CASSDFKRELTGELFF; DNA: TGTGCCAGCAGCGATTTCAAGCGGGAGCTCACCGGGGAGCTGTTTTTT
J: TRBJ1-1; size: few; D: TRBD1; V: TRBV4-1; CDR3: CASSHPGQGLTEAFF; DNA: TGCGCCAGCAGCCACCCGGGACAGGGGTTAACTGAAGCTTTCTTT
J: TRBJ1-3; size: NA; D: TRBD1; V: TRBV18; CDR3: CASSPGQLTSGNTIYF; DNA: TGTGCCAGCTCACCGGGACAGCTTACCTCTGGAAACACCATATATTTT
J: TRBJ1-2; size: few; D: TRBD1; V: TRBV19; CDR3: CASSTQGADGYTF; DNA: TGTGCCAGTAGTACACAGGGGGCTGATGGCTACACCTTC
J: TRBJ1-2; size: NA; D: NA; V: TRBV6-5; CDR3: CASSYGRANYGYTF; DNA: TGTGCCAGCAGTTACGGGAGAGCTAACTATGGCTACACCTTC
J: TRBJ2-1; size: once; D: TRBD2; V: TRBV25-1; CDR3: CASTARLGLAGDSEQFF; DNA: TGTGCCAGCACGGCCCGGTTGGGACTAGCGGGGGATAGTGAGCAGTTCTTC
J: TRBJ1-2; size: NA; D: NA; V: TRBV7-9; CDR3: CASREVRSLWSYTF; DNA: TGTGCCAGCCGAGAGGTCCGGAGCCTTTGGAGCTACACCTTC
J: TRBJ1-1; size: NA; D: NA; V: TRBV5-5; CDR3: CASHRGAANTEAFF; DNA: TGTGCCAGCCACCGGGGGGCAGCGAACACTGAAGCTTTCTTT
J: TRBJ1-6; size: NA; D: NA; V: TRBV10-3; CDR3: CAISEPETDYNSPLHF; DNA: TGTGCCATCAGTGAGCCCGAGACAGATTATAATTCACCCCTCCACTTT
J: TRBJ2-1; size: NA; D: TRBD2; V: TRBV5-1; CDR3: CASTINAGGPGEQFF; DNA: TGCGCCAGCACCATAAACGCGGGAGGGCCCGGTGAGCAGTTCTTC
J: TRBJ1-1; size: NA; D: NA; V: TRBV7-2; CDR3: CASSLRGRVTEAFF; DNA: TGTGCCAGCAGCTTGCGGGGGCGGGTCACTGAAGCTTTCTTT
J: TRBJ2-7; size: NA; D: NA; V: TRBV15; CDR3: CATSRDPPTREQYF; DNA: TGTGCCACCAGCAGAGACCCCCCAACTCGCGAGCAGTACTTC
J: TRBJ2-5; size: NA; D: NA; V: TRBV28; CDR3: CASSLWGRGQETQYF; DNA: TGTGCCAGCAGTTTATGGGGCAGGGGACAAGAGACCCAGTACTTC